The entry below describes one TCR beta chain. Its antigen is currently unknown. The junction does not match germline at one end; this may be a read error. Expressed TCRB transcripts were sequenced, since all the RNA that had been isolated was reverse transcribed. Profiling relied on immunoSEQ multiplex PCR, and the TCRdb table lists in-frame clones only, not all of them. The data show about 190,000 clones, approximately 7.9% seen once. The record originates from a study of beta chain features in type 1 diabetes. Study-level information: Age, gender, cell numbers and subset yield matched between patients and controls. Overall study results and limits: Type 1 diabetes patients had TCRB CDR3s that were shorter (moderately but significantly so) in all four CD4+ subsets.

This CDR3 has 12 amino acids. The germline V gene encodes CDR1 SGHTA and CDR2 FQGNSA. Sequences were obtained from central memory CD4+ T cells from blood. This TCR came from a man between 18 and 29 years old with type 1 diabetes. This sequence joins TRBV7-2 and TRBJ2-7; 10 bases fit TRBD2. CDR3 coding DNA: TGTGCCAGCAGTTATAGCGGGGGGCGACAGAACTTC. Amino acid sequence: CASSYSGGRQNF.